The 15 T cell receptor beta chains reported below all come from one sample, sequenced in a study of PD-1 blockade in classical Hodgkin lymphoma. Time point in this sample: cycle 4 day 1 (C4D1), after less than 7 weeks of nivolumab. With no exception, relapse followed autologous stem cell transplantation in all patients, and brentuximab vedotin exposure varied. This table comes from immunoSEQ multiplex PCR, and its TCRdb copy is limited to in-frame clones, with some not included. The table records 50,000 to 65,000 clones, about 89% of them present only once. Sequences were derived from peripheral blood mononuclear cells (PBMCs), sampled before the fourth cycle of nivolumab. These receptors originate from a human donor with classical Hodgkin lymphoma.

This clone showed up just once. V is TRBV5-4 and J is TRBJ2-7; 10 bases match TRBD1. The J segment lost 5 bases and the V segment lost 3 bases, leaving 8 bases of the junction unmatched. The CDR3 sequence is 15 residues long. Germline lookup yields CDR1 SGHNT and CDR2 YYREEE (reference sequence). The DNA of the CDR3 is TGTGCCAGCAGCTCGCGCGGGACAGGGGCTAACGAGCAGTACTTC. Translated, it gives CASSSRGTGANEQYF. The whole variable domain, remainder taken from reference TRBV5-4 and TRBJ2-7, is ETGVTQSPTHLIKTRGQQVTLRCSSQSGHNTVSWYQQALGQGPQFIFQYYREEENGRGNFPPRFSGLQFPNYSSELNVNALELDDSALYLCASSSRGTGANEQYFGPGTRLTVT.

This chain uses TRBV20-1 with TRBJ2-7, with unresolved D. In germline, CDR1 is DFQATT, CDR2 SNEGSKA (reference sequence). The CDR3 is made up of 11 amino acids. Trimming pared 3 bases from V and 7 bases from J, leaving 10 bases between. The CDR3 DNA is TGCAGTGCTAGGCTGATGGGAGAGCAGTACTTC. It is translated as CSARLMGEQYF.

The CDR3 is CASSRSAGGNQETQYF. The CDR3, as DNA: TGTGCCAGCAGCCGTTCTGCAGGGGGCAACCAAGAGACCCAGTACTTC. The genes are TRBV7-9 and TRBJ2-5; 8 bases fit TRBD1. V lost 5 bases to trimming and J lost 0 bases; unmatched junction nucleotides: 8. This CDR3 comprises 16 residues. CDR1 is SEHNR and CDR2 is FQNEAQ in the germline V gene (reference sequence).

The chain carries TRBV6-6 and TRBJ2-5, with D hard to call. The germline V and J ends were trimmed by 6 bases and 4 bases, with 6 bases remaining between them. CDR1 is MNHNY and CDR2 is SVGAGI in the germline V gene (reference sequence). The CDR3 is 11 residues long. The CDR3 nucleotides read TGTGCCAGCAGCATCGGAGAGACCCAGTACTTC. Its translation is CASSIGETQYF.

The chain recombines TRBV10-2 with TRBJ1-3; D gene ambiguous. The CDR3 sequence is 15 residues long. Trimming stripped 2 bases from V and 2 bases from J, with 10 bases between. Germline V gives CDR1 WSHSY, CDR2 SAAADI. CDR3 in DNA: TGCGCCAGCAGTGAGGCAGGACGACCTGGAAACACCATATATTTT. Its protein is CASSEAGRPGNTIYF.

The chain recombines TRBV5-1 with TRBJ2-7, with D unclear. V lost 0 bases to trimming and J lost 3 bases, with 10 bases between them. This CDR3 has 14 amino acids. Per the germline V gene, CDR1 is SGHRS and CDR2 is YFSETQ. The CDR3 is CASSLDSYRYEQYF. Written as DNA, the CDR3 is TGCGCCAGCAGCTTGGACAGTTACCGCTACGAGCAGTACTTC.

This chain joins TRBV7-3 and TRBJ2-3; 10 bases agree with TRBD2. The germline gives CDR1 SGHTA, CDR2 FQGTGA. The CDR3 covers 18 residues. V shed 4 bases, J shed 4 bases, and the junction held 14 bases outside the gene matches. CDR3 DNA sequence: TGTGCCAGCAGCTCCCATCCGAGAGCGGGGGGGCCTTCAGATACGCAGTATTTT. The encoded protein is CASSSHPRAGGPSDTQYF.

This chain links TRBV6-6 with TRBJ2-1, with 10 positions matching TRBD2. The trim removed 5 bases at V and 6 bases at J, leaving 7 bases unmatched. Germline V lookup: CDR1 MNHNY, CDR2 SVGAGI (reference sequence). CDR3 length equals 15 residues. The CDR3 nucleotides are TGTGCCAGCAGTAAAAAGCGGGGGGGCCTCAATGAGCAGTTCTTC. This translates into CASSKKRGGLNEQFF.

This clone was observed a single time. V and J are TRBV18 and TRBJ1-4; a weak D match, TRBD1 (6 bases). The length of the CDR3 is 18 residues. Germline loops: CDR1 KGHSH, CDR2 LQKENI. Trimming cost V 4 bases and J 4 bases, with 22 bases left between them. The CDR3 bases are TGTGCCAGCTCACTACCTCGACAGGAGGCTTTGGGTAATGAAAAACTGTTTTTT. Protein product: CASSLPRQEALGNEKLFF.

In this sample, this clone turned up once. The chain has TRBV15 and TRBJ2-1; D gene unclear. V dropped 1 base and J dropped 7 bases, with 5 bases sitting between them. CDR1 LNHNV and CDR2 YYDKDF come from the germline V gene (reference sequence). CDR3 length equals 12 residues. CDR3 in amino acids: CATSRAWNEQFF. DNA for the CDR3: TGTGCCACCAGCAGAGCCTGGAATGAGCAGTTCTTC.

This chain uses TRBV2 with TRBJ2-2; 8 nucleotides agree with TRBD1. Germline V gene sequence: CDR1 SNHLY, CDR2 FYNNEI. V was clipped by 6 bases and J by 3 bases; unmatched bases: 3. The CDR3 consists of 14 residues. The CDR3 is CASRRQGYTGELFF. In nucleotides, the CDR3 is TGTGCCAGCAGAAGACAGGGGTACACCGGGGAGCTGTTTTTT.

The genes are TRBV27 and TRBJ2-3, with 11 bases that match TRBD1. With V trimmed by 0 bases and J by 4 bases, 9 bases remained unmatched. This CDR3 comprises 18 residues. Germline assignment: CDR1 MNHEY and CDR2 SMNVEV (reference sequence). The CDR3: CASSLSGTGGLSADTQYF. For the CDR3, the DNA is TGTGCCAGCAGTTTATCGGGGACAGGGGGACTCTCCGCAGATACGCAGTATTTT.

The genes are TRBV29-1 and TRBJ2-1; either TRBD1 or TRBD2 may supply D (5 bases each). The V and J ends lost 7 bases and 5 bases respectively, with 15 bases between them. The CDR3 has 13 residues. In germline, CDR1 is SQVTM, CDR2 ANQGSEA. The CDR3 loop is CSADRDGHNEQFF. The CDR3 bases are TGCAGCGCCGACCGGGACGGACACAATGAGCAGTTCTTC.

The CDR3 spells CATSGRTVKDSGANVLTF. CDR3 in DNA: TGTGCCACCAGCGGTAGGACAGTGAAAGACTCTGGGGCCAACGTCCTGACTTTC. This chain links TRBV15 with TRBJ2-6, with a tentative D call TRBD1 (6 bases). The germline gives CDR1 LNHNV, CDR2 YYDKDF (reference sequence). Trimming cost V 5 bases and J 0 bases, with 17 bases left between them. The CDR3 runs to 18 residues.

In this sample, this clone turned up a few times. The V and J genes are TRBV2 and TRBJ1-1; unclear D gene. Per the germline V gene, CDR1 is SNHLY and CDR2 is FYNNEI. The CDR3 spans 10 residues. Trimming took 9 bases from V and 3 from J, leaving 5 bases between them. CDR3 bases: TGTGCCAGACAGTACACTGAAGCTTTCTTT. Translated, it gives CARQYTEAFF.